Presented here are 24 T cell receptor beta chains from one specimen sequenced in a study of T cell responses to AZD1222 COVID-19 vaccine. The assay was immunoSEQ multiplex PCR, and TCRdb's table has in-frame clones only and misses some. The repertoire holds more than 150,000 clones, with approximately 91% as singletons. This specimen consisted of peripheral blood, obtained on day 0 of AZD1222 vaccination. The source is an adult in good health.

The chain carries TRBV29-1 and TRBJ1-6, with D possibly TRBD1 on 5 matching bases. The CDR3 contains 15 residues. Trimming removed 6 bases from V and 7 bases from J, with 19 bases in between. The germline V gene encodes CDR1 SQVTM and CDR2 ANQGSEA. The CDR3 spells CSVRGVGGLNSPLHF. CDR3 sequence (DNA): TGCAGCGTCCGAGGGGTGGGCGGGTTGAATTCACCCCTCCACTTT. Supplemented by reference TRBV29-1 and TRBJ1-6, the full variable domain reads SAVISQKPSRDICQRGTSLTIQCQVDSQVTMMFWYRQQPGQSLTLIATANQGSEATYESGFVIDKFPISRPNLTFSTLTVSNMSPEDSSIYLCSVRGVGGLNSPLHFGNGTRLTVT.

The chain links TRBV11-1 to TRBJ1-2; tentative D call: TRBD1 (6 bases). V dropped 5 bases and J dropped 6 bases, with 19 bases sitting between them. The CDR3 loop spans 15 amino acids. CDR1 and CDR2 from the germline V gene are SGHAT and FQDESV (reference sequence). The CDR3 spells CASSPPGGGRNGYTF. In DNA form, the CDR3 reads TGTGCCAGCAGCCCCCCCGGAGGGGGGAGGAATGGCTACACCTTC.

The chain joins TRBV27 to TRBJ2-7; 8 nucleotides agree with TRBD1. This CDR3 comprises 17 residues. Germline V gene data show CDR1 as MNHEY and CDR2 as SMNVEV (reference sequence). With V trimmed by 4 bases and J by 1 base, 12 bases remained unmatched. The CDR3 here is CASSSGTGKVKSYEQYF. The CDR3 nucleotides are TGTGCCAGCAGTTCCGGGACAGGAAAAGTTAAGTCCTACGAGCAGTACTTC.

The CDR3 loop is CASSGFAGGRDEQFF. CDR3 nucleotides: TGTGCCAGCAGCGGGTTTGCGGGAGGAAGGGATGAGCAGTTCTTC. The chain has TRBV5-4 and TRBJ2-1, with 8 positions matching TRBD2. Trimming took 4 bases from V and 8 from J; bases not matched to a gene: 11. The CDR3 totals 15 residues. The V gene's germline CDR1 is SGHNT and CDR2 YYREEE (reference sequence).

The rearrangement uses TRBV7-3 and TRBJ2-3, with 9 nucleotides matching TRBD2. V was clipped by 5 bases and J by 4 bases; unmatched bases: 10. The CDR3 loop spans 16 amino acids. Germline V gene lookup returns CDR1 SGHTA and CDR2 FQGTGA. This CDR3 reads CASSPLESGRPDTQYF. DNA for the CDR3: TGTGCCAGCAGCCCCCTTGAGAGCGGGAGGCCAGATACGCAGTATTTT.

The chain links TRBV6-5 to TRBJ1-3, with 7 bases fitting TRBD1. The CDR3 spans 15 residues. The V segment lost 2 bases and the J segment 3 bases; nucleotides outside the gene matches: 4. Germline V gene sequence: CDR1 MNHEY, CDR2 SVGAGI. CDR3 DNA sequence: TGTGCCAGCAGTTACAAGACAGGGAGTGGAAACACCATATATTTT. The encoded protein is CASSYKTGSGNTIYF.

This clone has a single count. This rearrangement joins TRBV7-2 to TRBJ2-7; D may be TRBD1 (5 bases). The length of the CDR3 is 15 residues. V shed 8 bases and J shed 0 bases, with 17 bases lying between them. From germline, CDR1 is SGHTA and CDR2 FQGNSA. The chain's CDR3 is CASARWGGNSYEQYF. In DNA form, the CDR3 reads TGTGCCAGCGCCCGGTGGGGCGGAAACTCCTACGAGCAGTACTTC.

This sequence joins TRBV6-6 and TRBJ1-2, with D possibly being TRBD1 (5 bases). Germline V gene data show CDR1 as MNHNY and CDR2 as SVGAGI (reference sequence). This CDR3 comprises 14 residues. V was cut by 2 bases and J by 3 bases, with 10 bases left in between. This CDR3 reads CASSYDQGDYGYTF. The CDR3 coding sequence is TGTGCCAGCAGTTACGACCAGGGCGACTATGGCTACACCTTC.

The chain employs TRBV11-3 and TRBJ2-1; a weak D match, TRBD2 (6 bases). The CDR3 extends over 15 amino acids. Looked up from germline, CDR1 is SGHNT and CDR2 is YENEEA. The ends were cut back, 1 base at V and 4 bases at J, with 11 bases in the middle. CDR3 DNA: TGTGCCAGCAGCTTAGGCCCTAGCGCGTACAATGAGCAGTTCTTC. It specifies CASSLGPSAYNEQFF.

This chain uses TRBV12-5 with TRBJ1-6, with no clear D. This CDR3 contains 19 residues. The V end was cut by 4 bases, the J end by 0 bases, with 19 bases between. In germline, CDR1 is LGHNT, CDR2 FRNRAP. CDR3 DNA sequence: TGTGCTAGTGGTTCAAGCCTATCAGGTGAGAGCTCCTATAATTCACCCCTCCACTTT. Translation: CASGSSLSGESSYNSPLHF. The full variable domain, rest sourced from reference TRBV12-5 and TRBJ1-6, is DARVTQTPRHKVTEMGQEVTMRCQPILGHNTVFWYRQTMMQGLELLAYFRNRAPLDDSGMPKDRFSAEMPDATLATLKIQPSEPRDSAVYFCASGSSLSGESSYNSPLHFGNGTRLTVT.

This rearrangement joins TRBV7-9 to TRBJ1-1; unclear D gene. Trimming pared 0 bases from V and 5 bases from J, leaving 7 bases between. Per germline, CDR1 SEHNR and CDR2 FQNEAQ (reference sequence). The CDR3 extends over 13 amino acids. DNA of the CDR3: TGTGCCAGCAGCTTAGCGGAACGGACTGAAGCTTTCTTT. Amino acids: CASSLAERTEAFF.

The chain links TRBV11-3 to TRBJ2-2, with D possibly being TRBD1 or TRBD2 (6 bases each). The CDR3 sequence is 15 residues long. The V and J ends lost 1 base and 7 bases respectively, with 13 bases between them. Per germline, CDR1 SGHNT and CDR2 YENEEA. The CDR3 protein is CASSLVSGAGGELFF. CDR3 nucleotide sequence: TGTGCCAGCAGCTTAGTTTCGGGGGCCGGCGGGGAGCTGTTTTTT.

The chain combines TRBV7-8 with TRBJ2-3; D unresolved. The CDR3 extends over 12 amino acids. Trimming took off 1 base at V and 6 bases at J, with 5 bases between the two ends. Germline V gene sequence: CDR1 SGHVS, CDR2 FQNEAQ. CDR3 region: CASSLVVDTQYF. In DNA form, the CDR3 reads TGTGCCAGCAGCTTAGTGGTGGATACGCAGTATTTT. The entire variable domain, with the rest obtained from reference TRBV7-8 and TRBJ2-3, is as follows: GAGVSQSPRYKVAKRGQDVALRCDPISGHVSLFWYQQALGQGPEFLTYFQNEAQLDKSGLPSDRFFAERPEGSVSTLKIQRTQQEDSAVYLCASSLVVDTQYFGPGTRLTVL.

This chain links TRBV11-2 with TRBJ2-7, with D tentatively TRBD2 (5 bases). V shed 4 bases and J shed 4 bases, with 14 bases lying between them. Germline CDR1 reads SGHAT; CDR2 reads FQNNGV. The CDR3 length is 14 residues. CDR3 in amino acids: CASSSGIMTYEQYF. In DNA form, the CDR3 reads TGTGCCAGCAGCTCCGGGATTATGACTTACGAGCAGTACTTC.

This chain joins TRBV7-3 and TRBJ2-7, with 10 bases matching TRBD2. V dropped 0 bases and J dropped 2; count of bases not matched to a gene: 1. The CDR3 loop spans 15 amino acids. The germline V gene has CDR1 SGHTA and CDR2 FQGTGA. Written as DNA, the CDR3 is TGTGCCAGCAGCTTAACTAGCGGGGGGACCTACGAGCAGTACTTC. As protein: CASSLTSGGTYEQYF.

The rearrangement links TRBV9 to TRBJ2-7; no clear D. The germline V gene encodes CDR1 SGDLS and CDR2 YYNGEE. V gave up 0 bases and J gave up 7 bases, with 14 bases separating them. CDR3 size: 14 residues. DNA for the CDR3: TGTGCCAGCAGCGTAGGGGGATCCTCGAGGGAGCAGTACTTC. Protein product: CASSVGGSSREQYF.

This chain joins TRBV29-1 and TRBJ2-1; no clear D. Trimming removed 0 bases from V and 0 bases from J, with 9 bases in between. Germline loops: CDR1 SQVTM, CDR2 ANQGSEA. The CDR3 is 15 residues long. The CDR3 here is CSVEDSSSSYNEQFF. The DNA of the CDR3 is TGCAGCGTTGAAGACAGTAGCAGCTCCTACAATGAGCAGTTCTTC.

The genes are TRBV20-1 and TRBJ2-7; 7 bases map to TRBD1. In germline, CDR1 is DFQATT, CDR2 SNEGSKA (reference sequence). The CDR3 is 11 residues long. Trimming at V came to 6 bases and at J to 5 bases, leaving 4 bases not matched to a gene. The CDR3 DNA follows: TGCAGTGCCTCGACAGGGAACGAGCAGTACTTC. Protein: CSASTGNEQYF.

V gene TRBV5-1 combines with J gene TRBJ1-2, with TRBD1 as a possible D gene (6 bases). Trimming cost V 3 bases and J 4 bases, with 19 bases left between them. Germline loops: CDR1 SGHRS, CDR2 YFSETQ. The CDR3 covers 16 residues. The CDR3 sequence: CASSSTGHTQGYGYTF. The CDR3 DNA reads TGCGCCAGCAGCTCGACGGGACATACACAGGGCTATGGCTACACCTTC.

The V call is TRBV5-4, the J call TRBJ2-5; TRBD1 agrees at 12 bases. The germline V gene encodes CDR1 SGHNT and CDR2 YYREEE (reference sequence). V shed 3 bases, J shed 5 bases, and the junction held 2 bases outside the gene matches. CDR3 length: 14 residues. CDR3: CASSWDRGQETQYF. The CDR3 DNA reads as TGTGCCAGCAGCTGGGACAGGGGGCAGGAGACCCAGTACTTC.

Here the CDR3 reads CASSLLSGRDNEQFF. CDR3 nucleotides: TGTGCCAGCAGCTTACTAAGCGGGAGGGACAATGAGCAGTTCTTC. J is TRBJ2-1 and V is TRBV7-9; 10 nucleotides line up with TRBD2. Germline V CDR1 and CDR2: SEHNR, FQNEAQ (reference sequence). V trimming: 2 bases; J trimming: 5 bases; junction bases outside the gene matches: 3. This CDR3 comprises 15 residues. The complete variable domain, with remaining parts taken from reference TRBV7-9 and TRBJ2-1, reads DTGVSQNPRHKITKRGQNVTFRCDPISEHNRLYWYRQTLGQGPEFLTYFQNEAQLEKSRLLSDRFSAERPKGSFSTLEIQRTEQGDSAMYLCASSLLSGRDNEQFFGPGTRLTVL.

This chain uses TRBV6-6 with TRBJ1-2; 9 nucleotides line up with TRBD1. V shed 4 bases and J 4 bases; nucleotides not matched to a gene: 10. The CDR3 is 16 amino acids. Germline V lookup: CDR1 MNHNY, CDR2 SVGAGI (reference sequence). DNA for the CDR3: TGTGCCAGCAGTTCCAGGACAGGGGCAGGGGGCTATGGCTACACCTTC. Protein sequence: CASSSRTGAGGYGYTF.

This rearrangement joins TRBV6-6 to TRBJ1-1; no reliable D call. Germline V gene lookup returns CDR1 MNHNY and CDR2 SVGAGI (reference sequence). The V and J ends lost 6 bases and 3 bases respectively, with 11 bases between them. CDR3 size: 13 residues. This CDR3 is CASRTDWDTEAFF. For the CDR3, the DNA is TGTGCCAGCAGAACAGATTGGGACACTGAAGCTTTCTTT.

The chain links TRBV10-3 to TRBJ2-7; no definite D call. CDR1 ENHRY and CDR2 SYGVKD come from the germline V gene. The V gene lost 6 bases and the J gene lost 1 base, with 10 bases spanning the gap. The length of the CDR3 is 13 residues. For the CDR3, the DNA is TGTGCCATCAGCCCGGCACCTTCCTACGAGCAGTACTTC. Translating gives CAISPAPSYEQYF.